The 10 T cell receptor beta chains listed next were all sequenced from one sample in a study of T-cell reconstitution after alpha-beta-depleted transplantation in children. TCRbeta library preparation incorporated unique molecular identifiers. TCRdb independently ran MiXCR on the PCR reads; one entry per CDR3 protein. The sample has hundreds of thousands of distinct CDR3 sequences, around 17% seen once. Sequenced here: PBMCs from the stem cell graft donor, sampled from the stem cell graft. All receptors come from a human donor who donated a stem cell graft to a child with acute lymphoblastic leukemia.

This clonotype was seen a handful of times. This chain links TRBV29-1 with TRBJ1-1, with 8 bases aligning to TRBD1. The CDR3 totals 11 residues. Germline loops: CDR1 SQVTM, CDR2 ANQGSEA. The V segment lost 6 bases and the J segment 13 bases; nucleotides outside the gene matches: 10. This chain's CDR3 is CSVETGEGVFF. The CDR3 DNA reads as TGCAGCGTCGAGACAGGGGAGGGCGTTTTCTTT.

The gene calls are TRBV19 and TRBJ2-7; 9 bases agree with TRBD2. Unmatched junction bases numbered 9, after V lost 5 bases and J lost 1 base. Germline CDR1 reads LNHDA; CDR2 reads SQIVND (reference sequence). The CDR3 is 16 residues long. Here the CDR3 reads CASSSTSGQPSYEQYF. The CDR3 nucleotides read TGTGCCAGTAGTTCCACTAGCGGGCAGCCTTCCTACGAGCAGTACTTC.

The rearrangement joins TRBV12-3 or TRBV12-4 to TRBJ2-1, with D tentatively TRBD1 (5 bases). V was cut by 2 bases and J by 8 bases, with 10 bases left in between. The CDR3 spans 13 residues. The CDR3 bases are TGTGCCAGCAGTTTAAGGGGTCAGGATGAGCAGTTCTTC. This translates into CASSLRGQDEQFF.

The V call is TRBV25-1, the J call TRBJ2-1; D is possibly TRBD1 (5 bases). V was pared by 2 bases and J by 1 base, with 15 bases between. Germline V gene sequence: CDR1 MGHDK, CDR2 SYGVNS. The CDR3 has 17 residues. CDR3 sequence reads: CASSEIPERQSYNEQFF. The CDR3 coding sequence is TGTGCCAGCAGTGAAATCCCAGAGCGACAGTCCTACAATGAGCAGTTCTTC.

Ten or more counts support this clonotype. The chain couples TRBV12-3 or TRBV12-4 to TRBJ2-2; TRBD2 might be the D (5 bases). V shed 6 bases and J shed 4 bases, with 9 bases lying between them. The CDR3 consists of 13 residues. The CDR3 protein is CASRGLLTGELFF. CDR3 nucleotide sequence: TGTGCCAGCAGAGGACTGCTCACCGGGGAGCTGTTTTTT.

The sample holds a few counts of this clonotype. This chain joins TRBV12-3 or TRBV12-4 and TRBJ2-2, with D possibly TRBD1 on 6 matching bases. V dropped 6 bases and J dropped 7 bases, with 18 bases sitting between them. There are 15 residues in the CDR3. For the CDR3, the DNA is TGTGCCAGCAGCCCACAGGGAACCCTATTCGGGGAGCTGTTTTTT. Protein sequence: CASSPQGTLFGELFF.

V and J are TRBV5-1 and TRBJ2-1; possibly TRBD2 for D (6 bases). This CDR3 is built from 13 residues. V gave up 3 bases and J gave up 9 bases, with 13 bases separating them. The germline CDR1 and CDR2 sequences are SGHRS and YFSETQ. CDR3 loop: CASSSDASAEQFF. The DNA for the CDR3 is TGCGCCAGCAGCTCGGACGCTAGCGCTGAGCAGTTCTTC.

This clonotype has just a few counts. The chain recombines TRBV20-1 with TRBJ2-1, with unresolved D. The length of the CDR3 is 13 residues. Per germline, CDR1 DFQATT and CDR2 SNEGSKA (reference sequence). Trimming removed 0 bases from V and 3 bases from J, with 6 bases in between. Here the CDR3 reads CSARDAYYNEQFF. DNA of the CDR3: TGCAGTGCTAGAGATGCATACTACAATGAGCAGTTCTTC.

This clonotype was counted between two and nine times. This sequence joins TRBV19 and TRBJ1-1, with a tentative D call TRBD1 (5 bases). CDR1 LNHDA and CDR2 SQIVND come from the germline V gene (reference sequence). The V and J ends lost 10 bases and 5 bases respectively, with 14 bases between them. The CDR3 totals 12 residues. CDR3: CATRTGRTEAFF. The CDR3, as DNA: TGTGCCACCCGGACGGGACGGACTGAAGCTTTCTTT.

The chain couples TRBV7-2 to TRBJ2-5; the D gene is possibly TRBD2 (6 bases). The CDR3 is 15 residues long. The V end was cut by 3 bases, the J end by 3 bases, with 14 bases between. In germline, CDR1 is SGHTA, CDR2 FQGNSA. The CDR3 protein is CASSFLSREKETQYF. DNA of the CDR3: TGTGCCAGCAGCTTTCTCTCGCGGGAAAAAGAGACCCAGTACTTC.